The source of this T cell receptor (beta chain) is a study of response to subunit inactivated influenza vaccine. Notes on this clonotype: The target antigen is unknown.

With 5 bases clipped from V and 4 bases from J, the junction kept 8 bases outside the gene matches. The CDR3 totals 15 residues. Germline V gives CDR1 SGHAT, CDR2 FQNNGV. TCRdb ran MiXCR on the RT-PCR reads and lists one entry per CDR3 protein. In the table there are more than 450,000 distinct CDR3 sequences, 7.5% to 8.5% of which are singletons. Study-wide points: Authors suggested that a seasonal influenza vaccination recruits few new T cells each time.

The chain carries TRBV11-2 and TRBJ2-1; 7 positions match TRBD2. The TCR was taken from a man aged 50-75 years who received an inactivated influenza vaccine. The sequences come from PBMCs from blood, collected about 24 months after vaccination. The CDR3 region is CASSTGRVGYNEQFF. In DNA, the CDR3 is TGTGCCAGCAGCACGGGGAGGGTAGGTTACAATGAGCAGTTCTTC.